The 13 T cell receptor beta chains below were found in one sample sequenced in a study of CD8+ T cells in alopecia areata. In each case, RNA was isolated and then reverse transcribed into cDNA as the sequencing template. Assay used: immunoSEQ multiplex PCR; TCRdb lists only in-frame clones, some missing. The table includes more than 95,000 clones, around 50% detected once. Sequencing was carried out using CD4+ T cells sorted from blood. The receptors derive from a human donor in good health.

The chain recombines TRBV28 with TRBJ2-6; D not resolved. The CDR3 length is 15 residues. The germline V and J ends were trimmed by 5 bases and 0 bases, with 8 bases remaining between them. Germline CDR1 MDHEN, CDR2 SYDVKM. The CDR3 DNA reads TGTGCCAGCAGTCCAGCCAGCTCTGGGGCCAACGTCCTGACTTTC. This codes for CASSPASSGANVLTF.

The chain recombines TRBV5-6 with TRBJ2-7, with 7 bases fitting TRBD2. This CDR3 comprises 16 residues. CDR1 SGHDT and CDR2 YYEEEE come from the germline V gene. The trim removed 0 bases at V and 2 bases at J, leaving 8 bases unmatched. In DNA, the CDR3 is TGTGCCAGCAGCTTGGCTGGCAGGACTAGACCCTACGAGCAGTACTTC. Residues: CASSLAGRTRPYEQYF.

Here the CDR3 reads CASSYSLRSSYEQYF. Written as DNA, the CDR3 is TGTGCCAGCAGTTACTCGCTAAGATCGTCCTACGAGCAGTACTTC. The V and J genes are TRBV6-5 and TRBJ2-7; D not certain. This CDR3 has 15 amino acids. V was clipped by 0 bases and J by 1 base, with 10 bases between them. Germline CDR1 is MNHEY and CDR2 is SVGAGI.

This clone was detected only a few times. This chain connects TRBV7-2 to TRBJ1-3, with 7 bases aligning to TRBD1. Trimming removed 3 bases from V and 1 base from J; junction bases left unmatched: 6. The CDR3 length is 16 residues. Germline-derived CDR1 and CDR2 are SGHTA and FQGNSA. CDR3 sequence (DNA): TGTGCCAGCAGCTTCACAGCCAGGGGGTCTGGAAACACCATATATTTT. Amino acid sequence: CASSFTARGSGNTIYF.

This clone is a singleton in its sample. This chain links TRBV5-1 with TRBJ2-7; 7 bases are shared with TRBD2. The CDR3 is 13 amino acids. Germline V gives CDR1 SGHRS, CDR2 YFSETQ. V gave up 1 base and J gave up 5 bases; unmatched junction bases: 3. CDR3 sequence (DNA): TGCGCCAGCAGCTTGCCGGGGGGTAACGAGCAGTACTTC. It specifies CASSLPGGNEQYF.

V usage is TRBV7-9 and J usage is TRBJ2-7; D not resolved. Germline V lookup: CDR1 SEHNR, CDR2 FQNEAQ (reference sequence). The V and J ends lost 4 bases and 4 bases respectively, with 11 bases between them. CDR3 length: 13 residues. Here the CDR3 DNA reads TGTGCCAGCAGCTGGCCAGACGGGTACGAGCAGTACTTC. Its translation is CASSWPDGYEQYF.

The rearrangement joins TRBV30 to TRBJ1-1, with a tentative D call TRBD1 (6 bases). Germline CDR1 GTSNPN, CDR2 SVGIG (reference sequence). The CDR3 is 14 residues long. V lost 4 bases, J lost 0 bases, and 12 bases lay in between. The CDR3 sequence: CAWIQGNMNTEAFF. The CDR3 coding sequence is TGTGCCTGGATTCAGGGGAACATGAACACTGAAGCTTTCTTT.

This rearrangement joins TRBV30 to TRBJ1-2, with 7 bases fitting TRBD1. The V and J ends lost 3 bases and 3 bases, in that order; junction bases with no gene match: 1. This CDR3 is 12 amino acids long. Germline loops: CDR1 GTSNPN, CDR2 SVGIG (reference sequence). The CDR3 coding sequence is TGTGCCTGGAGGGGACAGCACTATGGCTACACCTTC. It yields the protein CAWRGQHYGYTF.

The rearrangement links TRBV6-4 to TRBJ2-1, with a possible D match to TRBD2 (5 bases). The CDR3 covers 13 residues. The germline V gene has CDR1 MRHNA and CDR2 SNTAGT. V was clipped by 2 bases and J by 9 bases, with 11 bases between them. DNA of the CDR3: TGTGCCAGCAGTGACAGCCGGGCGGGTGAGCAGTTCTTC. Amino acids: CASSDSRAGEQFF.

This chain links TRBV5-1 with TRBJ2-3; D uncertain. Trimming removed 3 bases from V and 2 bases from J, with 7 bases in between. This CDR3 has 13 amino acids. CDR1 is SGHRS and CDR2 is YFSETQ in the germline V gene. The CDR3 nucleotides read TGCGCCAGCAGCTCCTACGACACAGATACGCAGTATTTT. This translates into CASSSYDTDTQYF. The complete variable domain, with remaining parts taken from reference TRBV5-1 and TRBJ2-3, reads KAGVTQTPRYLIKTRGQQVTLSCSPISGHRSVSWYQQTPGQGLQFLFEYFSETQRNKGNFPGRFSGRQFSNSRSEMNVSTLELGDSALYLCASSSYDTDTQYFGPGTRLTVL.

The DNA of the CDR3 is TGCGCCAGCAGCCTGACTAGCGGGGGGCGCTACGAGCAGTACTTC. Protein sequence: CASSLTSGGRYEQYF. V usage is TRBV10-2 and J usage is TRBJ2-7; 13 bases fit TRBD2. This CDR3 is 15 amino acids long. J gave up 3 bases and V 6 bases, and 5 bases lay outside the gene matches. Germline assignment: CDR1 WSHSY and CDR2 SAAADI.

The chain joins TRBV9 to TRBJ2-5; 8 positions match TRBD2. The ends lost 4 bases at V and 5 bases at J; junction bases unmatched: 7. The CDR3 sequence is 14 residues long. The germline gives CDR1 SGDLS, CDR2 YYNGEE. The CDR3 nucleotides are TGTGCCAGCAGCCAAGGGACTAGTAGGGAGACCCAGTACTTC. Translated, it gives CASSQGTSRETQYF.

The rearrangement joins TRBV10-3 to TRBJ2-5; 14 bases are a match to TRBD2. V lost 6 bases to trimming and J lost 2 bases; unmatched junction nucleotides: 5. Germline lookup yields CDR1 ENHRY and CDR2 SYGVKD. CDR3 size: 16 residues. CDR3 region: CAISPGTSGGQETQYF. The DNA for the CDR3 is TGTGCCATCAGCCCCGGGACTAGCGGGGGACAAGAGACCCAGTACTTC.